This entry lists 2 T cell receptor beta chains sequenced from one sample in a study of T-cell memory formation after mild COVID-19 (dated by TCRdb to the early 2020s). To prepare the library, 5' RACE was applied. Sequenced on an Illumina NovaSeq 6000. TCRdb redid the processing of the public reads, applying fastp at Q25 and MiXCR, and retained in-frame beta chains. Under each unique CDR3 protein, matching rows form one entry showing the most common genes and DNA. Within this sample are around 200,000 distinct CDR3 sequences, with less than 20% of them counted one time only. The biggest ten clones account for more than 3% of the sample. Sequencing input: PBMCs or a T cell subset sorted from them (not recorded which). Receptor source: a man aged 18 to 30 who had mild COVID-19 (a few samples of this study predate the infection). The sample titles of this study are shuffled in the database, so cell type and time point are left out; the donor was told from shared clones.

The table lists this clonotype with a few counts. V is TRBV27 and J is TRBJ2-3; D not certain. CDR3 length: 13 residues. The germline V gene encodes CDR1 MNHEY and CDR2 SMNVEV (reference sequence). V shed 8 bases and J shed 6 bases, with 15 bases lying between them. This CDR3 is CASGGSGRDTQYF. The CDR3 DNA reads TGTGCCAGCGGCGGATCCGGGCGTGATACGCAGTATTTT.

The rearrangement links TRBV12-3 or TRBV12-4 to TRBJ1-1; D is undetermined. V lost 3 bases to trimming and J lost 11 bases, with 19 bases between them. The CDR3 runs 14 residues. CDR3 protein: CASSLVGKNRDAFF. CDR3 in DNA: TGTGCCAGCAGTTTGGTCGGAAAAAACCGTGACGCTTTCTTT.